This passage covers 25 T cell receptor beta chains from one sample sequenced in a study of CD8 T cells in ankylosing spondylitis. A single record per CDR3 protein comes from TCRdb applying MiXCR to the 5' RACE reads. In the table there are more than 250,000 distinct CDR3 sequences, roughly 10% of which are singletons. Sample: blood, either unsorted or a sorted T cell fraction (not recorded which). These TCRs come from a female donor with ankylosing spondylitis or in good health (not recorded which).

This clonotype was counted many times. The V and J genes are TRBV7-8 and TRBJ2-1; TRBD2 aligns across 9 bases. The CDR3 runs 19 residues. The germline CDR1 and CDR2 sequences are SGHVS and FQNEAQ. V lost 0 bases and J lost 0; bases outside the gene matches: 9. The CDR3 loop is CASSLAVASGASSYNEQFF. The CDR3, as DNA: TGTGCCAGCAGCTTAGCGGTGGCTAGCGGGGCGAGCTCCTACAATGAGCAGTTCTTC.

V and J are TRBV7-9 and TRBJ1-1; D unclear. This CDR3 contains 14 residues. V was cut by 4 bases and J by 3 bases, with 12 bases left in between. Germline values: CDR1 SEHNR, CDR2 FQNEAQ (reference sequence). The CDR3 sequence: CASSSFGGDTEAFF. DNA for the CDR3: TGTGCCAGCAGCTCATTTGGAGGTGACACTGAAGCTTTCTTT.

This clonotype was found many times. The chain carries TRBV6-4 and TRBJ1-4; perhaps TRBD1 as D (5 bases). The germline V gene has CDR1 MRHNA and CDR2 SNTAGT. The CDR3 is made up of 21 amino acids. The V gene lost 2 bases and the J gene lost 2 bases, with 27 bases spanning the gap. CDR3 in DNA: TGTGCCAGCAGTGACCCATCCTCCGGGACCGGAGGGCGGTCCACTAATGAAAAACTGTTTTTT. Protein product: CASSDPSSGTGGRSTNEKLFF.

This clonotype was picked up a small number of times. The chain carries TRBV5-5 and TRBJ2-1, with unresolved D. The V end lost 4 bases, the J end lost 6 bases, and 17 bases lay between the germline ends. Per the germline V gene, CDR1 is SGHKS and CDR2 is YYEKEE (reference sequence). This CDR3 is 15 amino acids long. This CDR3 reads CASSPRAPARNEQFF. The CDR3 bases are TGTGCCAGCAGCCCCCGGGCTCCAGCGCGCAATGAGCAGTTCTTC.

This clonotype appeared many times. This chain uses TRBV12-3 or TRBV12-4 with TRBJ2-7; 10 positions agree with TRBD2. Trimming cost V 2 bases and J 7 bases; bases outside gene matches: 8. This CDR3 comprises 15 residues. The DNA for the CDR3 is TGTGCCAGCAGTTTATGGGGACTAGCGCCTTTTGAGCAGTACTTC. Protein: CASSLWGLAPFEQYF.

The gene calls are TRBV20-1 and TRBJ2-2, with TRBD2 identical over 7 bases. Germline V gene lookup returns CDR1 DFQATT and CDR2 SNEGSKA (reference sequence). There are 14 residues in the CDR3. Unmatched junction bases numbered 9, after V lost 4 bases and J lost 7 bases. The CDR3 bases are TGCAGTGCTATGGGGGGGGAGGGCGTCGGGGAGCTGTTTTTT. Its translation: CSAMGGEGVGELFF.

This clonotype has just a few counts. The chain has TRBV5-6 and TRBJ2-5, with 9 bases lining up with TRBD1. This CDR3 has 17 amino acids. Germline loops: CDR1 SGHDT, CDR2 YYEEEE. The J segment lost 2 bases and the V segment lost 3 bases, leaving 11 bases of the junction unmatched. The CDR3 reads CASSSETGTGKQETQYF. The CDR3, as DNA: TGTGCCAGCAGCTCTGAAACCGGGACAGGGAAACAAGAGACCCAGTACTTC.

This chain joins TRBV6-2 or TRBV6-3 and TRBJ2-2; no reliable D call. Germline V gives CDR1 MNHEY, CDR2 SVGEGT. V was clipped by 7 bases and J by 8 bases, with 5 bases between them. The CDR3 has 10 amino acids. CDR3: CASKKGELFF. The CDR3 coding sequence is TGTGCCAGCAAAAAGGGGGAGCTGTTTTTT.

The rearrangement joins TRBV28 to TRBJ1-5, with a possible D match to TRBD1 (6 bases). Looked up from germline, CDR1 is MDHEN and CDR2 is SYDVKM. The CDR3 is made up of 16 amino acids. V was trimmed by 5 bases and J by 2 bases, leaving 16 bases between them. CDR3 amino acids: CASSTNQGYGNQPQHF. The CDR3 DNA reads TGTGCCAGCAGTACGAACCAGGGGTATGGCAATCAGCCCCAGCATTTT.

This sequence joins TRBV20-1 and TRBJ2-5; D perhaps matches TRBD2 (6 bases). This CDR3 contains 16 residues. Germline V CDR1 and CDR2: DFQATT, SNEGSKA (reference sequence). Trimming left V 1 base short and J 2 bases short, with 17 bases between. The CDR3, as DNA: TGCAGTGCTAGAGCTCCCGGGACTGGCAAACAAGAGACCCAGTACTTC. This sequence encodes CSARAPGTGKQETQYF.

This clonotype was seen ten or more times. V usage is TRBV4-1 and J usage is TRBJ1-2; 7 bases line up with TRBD1. The CDR3 has 16 amino acids. CDR1 and CDR2 from the germline V gene are MGHRA and YSYEKL. The V gene end was trimmed by 0 bases and the J gene end by 2 bases; junction bases not matched to a gene: 6. The CDR3 sequence is CASSQDTGVPNYGYTF. CDR3 coding DNA: TGCGCCAGCAGCCAAGATACAGGGGTTCCCAACTATGGCTACACCTTC.

At least ten counts were recorded for this clonotype. DNA for the CDR3: TGCGCCAGCAGCCCTCTACAGGGAAACACTGAAGCTTTCTTT. Amino acids: CASSPLQGNTEAFF. The genes are TRBV5-1 and TRBJ1-1; possibly TRBD1 for D (6 bases). Germline V CDR1 and CDR2: SGHRS, YFSETQ. This CDR3 has 14 residues. V lost 4 bases and J 2 bases, leaving 12 bases between the germline ends.

In its sample, this clonotype was seen a few times. The CDR3 reads CASRAKTVLDTGELFF. In nucleotides, the CDR3 is TGTGCCAGCAGGGCTAAGACAGTACTTGACACCGGGGAGCTGTTTTTT. V usage is TRBV6-1 and J usage is TRBJ2-2; TRBD1 is a possible D gene (5 bases). Trimming cost V 6 bases and J 3 bases, with 17 bases left between them. The germline V gene encodes CDR1 MNHNS and CDR2 SASEGT. The CDR3 loop spans 16 amino acids.

This clonotype has a count of ten or more. The chain couples TRBV5-1 to TRBJ2-7; D not certain. CDR3 length equals 15 residues. The germline V gene has CDR1 SGHRS and CDR2 YFSETQ. Trimming removed 4 bases at V and 2 bases at J, with 16 bases between. This chain's CDR3 is CASSDTRAPTYEQYF. The CDR3 DNA sequence: TGCGCCAGCAGCGACACCCGGGCCCCGACCTACGAGCAGTACTTC.

The chain couples TRBV7-2 to TRBJ2-7; 9 bases are a match to TRBD1. The germline V gene has CDR1 SGHTA and CDR2 FQGNSA. Trimming at V came to 3 bases and at J to 6 bases, leaving 12 bases not matched to a gene. The CDR3 runs 16 residues. Here the CDR3 reads CASSFKQGARTGEQYF. Here the CDR3 DNA reads TGTGCCAGCAGCTTTAAACAGGGGGCGCGGACTGGCGAGCAGTACTTC.

This clonotype was detected many times. This rearrangement joins TRBV6-2 or TRBV6-3 to TRBJ2-7, with D uncertain. This CDR3 contains 15 residues. The germline V gene has CDR1 MNHEY and CDR2 SVGEGT. Trimming stripped 6 bases from V and 3 bases from J, with 18 bases between. The CDR3 nucleotides are TGTGCCAGCAGCCCACGACCAGCGATTAACTACGAGCAGTACTTC. Its protein product is CASSPRPAINYEQYF.

As concerns this clonotype: This clone may be a read error of a much larger clone one base away. This sequence joins TRBV24-1 and TRBJ2-1, with 7 nucleotides matching TRBD1. Trimming removed 9 bases from V and 8 bases from J; junction bases left unmatched: 6. CDR1 KGHDR and CDR2 SFDVKD come from the germline V gene. This CDR3 is 12 amino acids long. This CDR3 reads CATEGAIDEQFF. In DNA, the CDR3 is TGTGCCACCGAGGGGGCGATCGATGAGCAGTTCTTC.

This clonotype was seen repeatedly, ten times or more. The chain has TRBV6-2 or TRBV6-3 and TRBJ2-7; a weak D match, TRBD2 (5 bases). The CDR3 contains 15 residues. The ends were cut back, 6 bases at V and 3 bases at J, with 18 bases in the middle. Germline CDR1 is MNHEY and CDR2 is SVGEGT. CDR3 residues: CASRSTGNRVYEQYF. The CDR3 DNA reads as TGTGCCAGCAGGTCGACCGGGAATAGGGTCTACGAGCAGTACTTC.

This clonotype was detected many times. The gene calls are TRBV7-9 and TRBJ2-3; D not certain. Germline V gene lookup returns CDR1 SEHNR and CDR2 FQNEAQ (reference sequence). Trimming shortened V by 2 bases and J by 1 base, and 4 bases separated the two germline ends. This CDR3 spans 13 amino acids. The CDR3 loop reads CASSLTGTDTQYF. In DNA form, the CDR3 reads TGTGCCAGCAGCTTAACAGGCACAGATACGCAGTATTTT.

Only a few counts were recorded for this clonotype. V and J are TRBV20-1 and TRBJ2-7; 9 positions match TRBD2. This CDR3 spans 14 amino acids. J gave up 2 bases and V 5 bases, and 7 bases lay outside the gene matches. The V gene's germline CDR1 is DFQATT and CDR2 SNEGSKA (reference sequence). DNA of the CDR3: TGCAGTGCTGCCTTAGCGGGAGTCCCCTACGAGCAGTACTTC. Residues: CSAALAGVPYEQYF.

There are many counts of this clonotype. This chain links TRBV5-8 with TRBJ2-1; 8 bases map to TRBD1. Trimming took 0 bases from V and 5 from J; bases not matched to a gene: 4. Germline loops: CDR1 SGHTS, CDR2 YDEGEE. The CDR3 loop spans 15 amino acids. The CDR3 sequence: CASSLGQGPHNEQFF. In DNA, the CDR3 is TGTGCCAGCAGCTTGGGACAGGGGCCCCACAATGAGCAGTTCTTC.

This clonotype was picked up a small number of times. The chain is built from TRBV7-2 and TRBJ2-7, with D tentatively TRBD1 or TRBD2 (5 bases each). Germline-derived CDR1 and CDR2 are SGHTA and FQGNSA. The CDR3 runs 11 residues. V was pared by 5 bases and J by 5 bases, with 7 bases between. CDR3 sequence reads: CASSGGHEQYF. As DNA, the CDR3 is TGTGCCAGCAGCGGGGGACACGAGCAGTACTTC.

This clonotype was seen only a few times. The chain has TRBV20-1 and TRBJ1-2; D is unresolved. The CDR3 has 14 residues. Trimming took off 4 bases at V and 6 bases at J, with 18 bases between the two ends. Looked up from germline, CDR1 is DFQATT and CDR2 is SNEGSKA (reference sequence). Here the CDR3 reads CSAIPSRWENGYTF. For the CDR3, the DNA is TGCAGTGCTATCCCATCAAGATGGGAGAATGGCTACACCTTC.

Many counts were recorded for this clonotype. The chain has TRBV4-3 and TRBJ2-7; a weak D match, TRBD1 (5 bases). CDR3 size: 14 residues. Trimming left V 0 bases short and J 4 bases short, with 10 bases between. CDR1 LGHNA and CDR2 YSLEER come from the germline V gene. The CDR3 DNA follows: TGCGCCAGCAGCCAAGAGGCAGGGCGATACGAGCAGTACTTC. Its translation is CASSQEAGRYEQYF.

This clonotype showed up many times. V and J are TRBV3-1 and TRBJ2-7; D possibly corresponds to TRBD1 (5 bases). V lost 0 bases, J lost 2 bases, and 14 bases lay in between. Germline V gene lookup returns CDR1 LGHDT and CDR2 YNNKEL (reference sequence). The CDR3 is 16 amino acids. For the CDR3, the DNA is TGTGCCAGCAGCCAAGACGGACACGTGGGGACCTACGAGCAGTACTTC. Amino acids: CASSQDGHVGTYEQYF.